One sample yielded the 12 T cell receptor beta chains listed below, sequenced in a study of CD8+ T cells in alopecia areata. As the sequencing template, cDNA was produced by extracting RNA and reverse transcribing it. Here immunoSEQ multiplex PCR was the method, and the copy in TCRdb shows in-frame clones only, minus some. Of around 150,000 clones in the sample, 62% are singletons; the top ten hold about 38%. The sequenced sample was CD8+ T cells sorted from blood. These receptors were taken from a human donor in good health.

The rearrangement links TRBV30 to TRBJ1-2; 10 positions agree with TRBD1. Germline-derived CDR1 and CDR2 are GTSNPN and SVGIG (reference sequence). The CDR3 has 14 residues. With 1 base clipped from V and 5 bases from J, the junction kept 4 bases outside the gene matches. CDR3 loop: CAWSGGTGVYGYTF. Written as DNA, the CDR3 is TGTGCCTGGAGTGGGGGGACAGGGGTATATGGCTACACCTTC.

The rearrangement links TRBV27 to TRBJ2-2, with D possibly TRBD1 on 5 matching bases. The CDR3 sequence is 11 residues long. CDR1 MNHEY and CDR2 SMNVEV come from the germline V gene (reference sequence). Trimming removed 11 bases at V and 6 bases at J, with 10 bases between. This CDR3 reads CASLGAGELFF. The DNA for the CDR3 is TGTGCCTCGCTAGGGGCCGGGGAGCTGTTTTTT.

The genes are TRBV6-1 and TRBJ2-7; D call uncertain. The germline V and J ends were trimmed by 5 bases and 3 bases, with 14 bases remaining between them. The CDR3 spans 14 residues. CDR1 and CDR2 from the germline V gene are MNHNS and SASEGT. The CDR3 spells CASSPAESIYEQYF. The CDR3 region has the DNA TGTGCCAGCAGTCCCGCAGAGTCGATCTACGAGCAGTACTTC.

This chain joins TRBV25-1 and TRBJ2-1; 8 positions agree with TRBD1. The CDR3 length is 13 residues. Germline trimming cut 6 bases from V and 3 bases from J; bases unmatched to any gene: 1. Germline V lookup: CDR1 MGHDK, CDR2 SYGVNS. CDR3 sequence: CASRTGDYNEQFF. In DNA form, the CDR3 reads TGTGCCAGCAGGACAGGGGACTACAATGAGCAGTTCTTC.

This clone was counted a few times. The chain combines TRBV5-5 with TRBJ1-1, with 8 bases fitting TRBD1. The germline gives CDR1 SGHKS, CDR2 YYEKEE (reference sequence). The trim removed 3 bases at V and 6 bases at J, leaving 4 bases unmatched. This CDR3 contains 13 residues. In DNA form, the CDR3 reads TGTGCCAGCAGCTGGACAGGGACCGCTGAAGCTTTCTTT. Amino acids: CASSWTGTAEAFF.

CDR3 DNA sequence: TGTGCCAGTAGTATGGACTACGGCGGGAAGCCCCAGCATTTT. This translates into CASSMDYGGKPQHF. This chain connects TRBV19 to TRBJ1-5; D uncertain. CDR1 and CDR2 (germline): LNHDA, SQIVND (reference sequence). The CDR3 is 14 residues long. Trimming stripped 3 bases from V and 8 bases from J, with 14 bases between.

This chain connects TRBV7-8 to TRBJ2-1; 7 nucleotides line up with TRBD1. The CDR3 loop spans 16 amino acids. Per germline, CDR1 SGHVS and CDR2 FQNEAQ. The V segment lost 6 bases and the J segment 0 bases; nucleotides outside the gene matches: 8. As DNA, the CDR3 is TGTGCCAGCAGTCCATACAGGGGCGGCTCCTACAATGAGCAGTTCTTC. As protein: CASSPYRGGSYNEQFF.

This chain uses TRBV7-6 with TRBJ2-5; D not certain. Trimming removed 5 bases at V and 4 bases at J, with 14 bases between. The CDR3 consists of 14 residues. The V gene's germline CDR1 is SGHVS and CDR2 FNYEAQ. DNA for the CDR3: TGTGCCAGCAGCCAACGGCAGTCCCCAGAGACCCAGTACTTC. Translating gives CASSQRQSPETQYF.

CDR3 sequence reads: CSVDGSQWRSEQFF. The CDR3 DNA reads as TGCAGCGTTGATGGCAGCCAGTGGAGGAGTGAGCAGTTCTTC. The chain uses TRBV29-1 and TRBJ2-1, with D perhaps TRBD2 (5 bases). V lost 3 bases to trimming and J lost 9 bases, with 18 bases between them. This CDR3 is built from 14 residues. Per the germline V gene, CDR1 is SQVTM and CDR2 is ANQGSEA.

The V call is TRBV7-9, the J call TRBJ2-5, with D possibly matching TRBD2 (5 bases). The CDR3 is made up of 14 amino acids. Germline V gene data show CDR1 as SEHNR and CDR2 as FQNEAQ (reference sequence). V was trimmed by 0 bases and J by 4 bases, leaving 9 bases between them. The CDR3 sequence: CASSLALAGETQYF. CDR3 DNA sequence: TGTGCCAGCAGCTTAGCGCTCGCGGGAGAGACCCAGTACTTC. The full variable domain, in which reference TRBV7-9 and TRBJ2-5 provide the parts outside the CDR3, is DTGVSQNPRHKITKRGQNVTFRCDPISEHNRLYWYRQTLGQGPEFLTYFQNEAQLEKSRLLSDRFSAERPKGSFSTLEIQRTEQGDSAMYLCASSLALAGETQYFGPGTRLLVL.

This clone has only one observation. The CDR3 nucleotides read TGCAGCGTTCACGGGGGCAGATTTTACGAGCAGTACTTC. Amino acid sequence: CSVHGGRFYEQYF. The V and J genes are TRBV29-1 and TRBJ2-7; D might be TRBD1 or TRBD2, each matching 6 bases. The CDR3 loop spans 13 amino acids. CDR1 SQVTM and CDR2 ANQGSEA come from the germline V gene. V was pared by 5 bases and J by 4 bases, with 15 bases between.

This clone has more than one count but fewer than ten. This chain uses TRBV27 with TRBJ1-1, with D hard to call. Germline CDR1 is MNHEY and CDR2 is SMNVEV (reference sequence). This CDR3 has 16 residues. With 5 bases removed from V and 10 bases from J, the gap between germline ends came to 26 bases. As DNA, the CDR3 is TGTGCCAGCAGTAACCAGAAACGACCGATAACCACTTCAGCTTTCTTT. Its protein product is CASSNQKRPITTSAFF.